One sample yielded the 24 T cell receptor beta chains listed below, sequenced in a study of T-cell memory formation after mild COVID-19. Each CDR3 protein gets one entry after TCRdb re-called the 5' RACE reads with MiXCR. Altogether about 400,000 distinct CDR3 sequences are present, less than 25% being singletons, with the ten largest covering 10% to 15%. What was sequenced was PBMCs or a T cell subset sorted from them (not recorded which). These receptors all stem from an adult woman who had mild COVID-19 (a few samples of this study predate the infection). Cell type and time point are not known.

The genes are TRBV3-1 and TRBJ2-1; D unclear. CDR3 length: 16 residues. Looked up from germline, CDR1 is LGHDT and CDR2 is YNNKEL (reference sequence). The V end lost 5 bases, the J end lost 7 bases, and 21 bases lay between the germline ends. For the CDR3, the DNA is TGTGCCAGCAGCTTGCGGCTTTTAAACGTTGGGAATGAGCAGTTCTTC. Translating it yields CASSLRLLNVGNEQFF.

The chain has TRBV12-3 or TRBV12-4 and TRBJ1-3, with 7 bases identical to TRBD1. This CDR3 contains 16 residues. After removal of 6 bases from V and 3 bases from J, the junction contained 11 bases not matched to a gene. DNA of the CDR3: TGTGCCAGCAGCGCCTCCGACAGGGTTGTTGGAAACACCATATATTTT. Protein sequence: CASSASDRVVGNTIYF.

The chain links TRBV12-3 or TRBV12-4 to TRBJ2-7; 9 bases fit TRBD2. The CDR3 consists of 16 residues. Losses at the gene ends were 6 bases for V and 1 base for J; bases not matched to a gene: 10. CDR3 sequence (DNA): TGTGCCAGCAGACCCTTGGGGACTAGCAGATCCTACGAGCAGTACTTC. Translated: CASRPLGTSRSYEQYF.

This clonotype was observed a few times. V gene TRBV4-3 combines with J gene TRBJ2-5; 8 positions agree with TRBD1. Germline assignment: CDR1 LGHNA and CDR2 YSLEER. V lost 4 bases to trimming and J lost 0 bases; unmatched junction nucleotides: 10. The CDR3 is made up of 17 amino acids. The CDR3 loop is CASSPQGTGEYQETQYF. In nucleotides, the CDR3 is TGCGCCAGCAGCCCACAGGGGACAGGAGAGTACCAAGAGACCCAGTACTTC.

Ten or more counts support this clonotype. The gene calls are TRBV7-8 and TRBJ2-7; 10 positions agree with TRBD1. The CDR3 loop spans 15 amino acids. CDR1 and CDR2 from the germline V gene are SGHVS and FQNEAQ. V was pared by 5 bases and J by 4 bases, with 8 bases of the junction left unmatched. CDR3 in amino acids: CASSRQGAEYYEQYF. In DNA, the CDR3 is TGTGCCAGCAGCAGACAGGGGGCGGAATATTACGAGCAGTACTTC.

This clonotype showed up just a few times. This chain uses TRBV7-3 with TRBJ2-2; no definite D call. Per germline, CDR1 SGHTA and CDR2 FQGTGA. V lost 0 bases and J lost 7, with 6 bases in between. The CDR3 extends over 13 amino acids. CDR3 nucleotide sequence: TGTGCCAGCAGCTTAACGGGTCGCGGGGAGCTGTTTTTT. This encodes CASSLTGRGELFF.

This clonotype turned up a few times. The chain employs TRBV20-1 and TRBJ2-7, with D perhaps TRBD2 (5 bases). Germline CDR1 is DFQATT and CDR2 is SNEGSKA (reference sequence). Trimming removed 0 bases from V and 3 bases from J, with 15 bases in between. This CDR3 is 15 amino acids long. CDR3: CSARDLSTDYYEQYF. CDR3 DNA sequence: TGCAGTGCTAGAGATTTGTCCACCGACTACTACGAGCAGTACTTC.

V gene TRBV5-8 combines with J gene TRBJ1-1; possibly TRBD1 for D (5 bases). This CDR3 is built from 16 residues. The V end was cut by 0 bases, the J end by 4 bases, with 16 bases between. Germline CDR1 and CDR2: SGHTS and YDEGEE. The CDR3 reads CASSLGYIQGGTEAFF. The CDR3 DNA reads TGTGCCAGCAGCTTGGGGTACATCCAGGGCGGCACTGAAGCTTTCTTT. Full variable domain (rest looked up from reference TRBV5-8 and TRBJ1-1): EAGVTQSPTHLIKTRGQQATLRCSPISGHTSVYWYQQALGLGLQFLLWYDEGEERNRGNFPPRFSGRQFPNYSSELNVNALELEDSALYLCASSLGYIQGGTEAFFGQGTRLTVV.

J is TRBJ1-2 and V is TRBV29-1; D is unresolved. Germline loops: CDR1 SQVTM, CDR2 ANQGSEA. The CDR3 is 13 residues long. Trimming left V 3 bases short and J 4 bases short, with 12 bases between. As DNA, the CDR3 is TGCAGCGTTGATTTAGGGATTCTCTATGGCTACACCTTC. Its protein product is CSVDLGILYGYTF.

This chain uses TRBV7-2 with TRBJ2-4, with TRBD2 identical over 16 bases. The CDR3 has 17 amino acids. Germline values: CDR1 SGHTA, CDR2 FQGNSA. V shed 4 bases and J 7 bases; nucleotides not matched to a gene: 7. The CDR3 nucleotides are TGTGCCAGCAGCTGGGGACTAGCGGGAGGGCCGGGGAACATTCAGTACTTC. It yields the protein CASSWGLAGGPGNIQYF. The full variable domain, completed using reference TRBV7-2 and TRBJ2-4, is GAGVSQSPSNKVTEKGKDVELRCDPISGHTALYWYRQSLGQGLEFLIYFQGNSAPDKSGLPSDRFSAERTGGSVSTLTIQRTQQEDSAVYLCASSWGLAGGPGNIQYFGAGTRLSVL.

The V and J genes are TRBV30 and TRBJ1-1; D is ambiguous. The CDR3 is 16 amino acids. Between the trimmed V and J ends, which lost 4 bases and 2 bases, there was a span of 20 bases. Germline CDR1 and CDR2: GTSNPN and SVGIG (reference sequence). CDR3 nucleotides: TGTGCCTGGAAGCGACCGAACCGTGATTTAAACACTGAAGCTTTCTTT. Translation gives CAWKRPNRDLNTEAFF.

This clonotype was observed many times. V and J are TRBV5-1 and TRBJ2-3; 7 nucleotides align to TRBD1. Germline V gives CDR1 SGHRS, CDR2 YFSETQ. Trimming removed 4 bases from V and 2 bases from J; junction bases left unmatched: 10. The CDR3 is 16 amino acids. The chain's CDR3 is CASSAGTDLFTDTQYF. CDR3 in DNA: TGCGCCAGCAGCGCCGGGACAGACCTCTTCACAGATACGCAGTATTTT.

The V gene is TRBV20-1, the J gene TRBJ1-2, with TRBD1 matching 10 bases. This CDR3 region has 18 residues. Germline CDR1 reads DFQATT; CDR2 reads SNEGSKA (reference sequence). V lost 6 bases, J lost 0 bases, and 16 bases stayed unmatched. The CDR3 protein is CSAHISGGTGVTNYGYTF. The CDR3 DNA is TGCAGTGCCCACATATCCGGAGGGACAGGGGTTACTAACTATGGCTACACCTTC.

In this sample, this clonotype turned up a few times. The chain recombines TRBV30 with TRBJ1-5, with a possible D match to TRBD1 (5 bases). This CDR3 comprises 12 residues. Trimming left V 4 bases short and J 4 bases short, with 8 bases between. CDR1 is GTSNPN and CDR2 is SVGIG in the germline V gene (reference sequence). This CDR3 is CAWKEGNQPQHF. The CDR3 region has the DNA TGTGCCTGGAAGGAGGGGAATCAGCCCCAGCATTTT.

The chain carries TRBV12-3 or TRBV12-4 and TRBJ2-1; the D gene is possibly TRBD2 (5 bases). The CDR3 has 15 amino acids. V lost 3 bases, J lost 8 bases, and 17 bases lay in between. CDR3 nucleotides: TGTGCCAGCAGTTTCGTCGCGTCCGGGGTCCATGAGCAGTTCTTC. Translation: CASSFVASGVHEQFF.

This clonotype was detected a few times. This chain joins TRBV4-2 and TRBJ1-2; D might be TRBD1 (5 bases). Trimming cost V 0 bases and J 4 bases, with 9 bases left between them. Germline CDR1 reads LGHNA; CDR2 reads YNFKEQ. This CDR3 has 14 amino acids. The chain's CDR3 is CASSQDWGTYGYTF. The CDR3 coding sequence is TGTGCCAGCAGCCAAGATTGGGGGACCTATGGCTACACCTTC.

The chain combines TRBV6-6 with TRBJ1-5; D gene ambiguous. Looked up from germline, CDR1 is MNHNY and CDR2 is SVGAGI (reference sequence). The CDR3 runs 13 residues. V was shortened by 3 bases and J by 2 bases, with 5 bases between the two germline ends. CDR3 in amino acids: CASSYGGNQPQHF. CDR3 DNA sequence: TGTGCCAGCAGTTATGGGGGCAATCAGCCCCAGCATTTT.

CDR3 sequence (DNA): TGTGCCAGCAAAATCTCCTACGAGCAGTACTTC. This gives the protein CASKISYEQYF. The chain uses TRBV2 and TRBJ2-7; no reliable D call. Germline V gene data show CDR1 as SNHLY and CDR2 as FYNNEI. Trimming stripped 7 bases from V and 0 bases from J, with 4 bases between. The CDR3 sequence is 11 residues long.

The V gene is TRBV19, the J gene TRBJ2-7; D ambiguous. The V gene's germline CDR1 is LNHDA and CDR2 SQIVND (reference sequence). The CDR3 contains 15 residues. The V and J ends lost 5 bases and 2 bases respectively, with 16 bases between them. The CDR3 region has the DNA TGTGCCAGTAGTGCTGGACCCACCGGAACCTACGAGCAGTACTTC. Its translation: CASSAGPTGTYEQYF.

This clonotype appeared a few times. This chain joins TRBV7-9 and TRBJ1-1; D is unresolved. The V and J ends lost 5 bases and 2 bases respectively, with 12 bases between them. CDR3 length: 14 residues. Germline V lookup: CDR1 SEHNR, CDR2 FQNEAQ (reference sequence). The CDR3 bases are TGTGCCAGCAGCCCGCAGGTGTCAAACACTGAAGCTTTCTTT. Amino acids: CASSPQVSNTEAFF.

This chain links TRBV20-1 with TRBJ2-3, with D possibly matching TRBD2 (5 bases). CDR1 and CDR2 from the germline V gene are DFQATT and SNEGSKA (reference sequence). The CDR3 is 15 residues long. Trimming removed 6 bases at V and 0 bases at J, with 16 bases between. DNA of the CDR3: TGCAGTGCAAGCCTAGCACTCCAAAGCACAGATACGCAGTATTTT. Encoded protein: CSASLALQSTDTQYF.

This clonotype has ten or more counts. V is TRBV10-2 and J is TRBJ2-1; 8 bases are shared with TRBD2. V shed 2 bases, J shed 4 bases, and the junction held 7 bases outside the gene matches. The V gene's germline CDR1 is WSHSY and CDR2 SAAADI. The CDR3 is 16 residues long. The CDR3 bases are TGCGCCAGCAGTGAGGCGGGGCGGGGGGCTTACAATGAGCAGTTCTTC. Translated, it gives CASSEAGRGAYNEQFF.

This sequence joins TRBV7-9 and TRBJ2-6, with a possible D match to TRBD2 (6 bases). Germline loops: CDR1 SEHNR, CDR2 FQNEAQ (reference sequence). Trimming cost V 5 bases and J 0 bases, with 11 bases left between them. The length of the CDR3 is 16 residues. The CDR3 nucleotides read TGTGCCAGCAGCCCTACGGGGGTCTCTGGGGCCAACGTCCTGACTTTC. It codes for CASSPTGVSGANVLTF.

The chain employs TRBV4-1 and TRBJ1-5; the D gene is possibly TRBD1 (5 bases). The CDR3 runs 15 residues. From germline, CDR1 is MGHRA and CDR2 YSYEKL. Trimming took 2 bases from V and 6 from J, leaving 14 bases between them. The CDR3 sequence is CASSQSREVSQPQHF. The CDR3 DNA reads as TGCGCCAGCAGCCAAAGCAGGGAAGTCAGTCAGCCCCAGCATTTT.